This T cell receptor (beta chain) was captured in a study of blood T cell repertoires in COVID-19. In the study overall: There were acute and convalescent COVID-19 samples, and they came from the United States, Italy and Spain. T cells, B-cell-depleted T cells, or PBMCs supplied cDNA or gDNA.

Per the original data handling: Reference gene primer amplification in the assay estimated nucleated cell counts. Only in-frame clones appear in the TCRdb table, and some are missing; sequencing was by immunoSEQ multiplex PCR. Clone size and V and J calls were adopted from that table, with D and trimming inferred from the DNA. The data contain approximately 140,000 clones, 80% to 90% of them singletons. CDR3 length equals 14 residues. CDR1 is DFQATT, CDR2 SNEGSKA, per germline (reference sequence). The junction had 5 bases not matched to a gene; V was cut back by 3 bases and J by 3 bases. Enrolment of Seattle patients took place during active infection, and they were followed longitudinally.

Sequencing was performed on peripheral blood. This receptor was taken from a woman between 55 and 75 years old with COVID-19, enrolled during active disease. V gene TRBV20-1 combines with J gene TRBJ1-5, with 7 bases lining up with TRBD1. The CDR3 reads CSASSGQYNQPQHF. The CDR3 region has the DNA TGCAGTGCTAGTTCGGGACAGTACAATCAGCCCCAGCATTTT.